The 3 T cell receptor beta chains below were found in one sample sequenced in a study of control samples from healthy donors and cancer patients. Generated by immunoSEQ multiplex PCR, the TCRdb table keeps only in-frame clones and is missing some. The sample lists around 190,000 clones, 90% seen once, with 1.4% in the top ten. Sequencing used blood. The source of these receptors is a woman aged 45-60 years in good health.

The chain is built from TRBV15 and TRBJ2-3; D is ambiguous. CDR1 is LNHNV and CDR2 is YYDKDF in the germline V gene (reference sequence). The CDR3 sequence is 15 residues long. Trimming cost V 1 base and J 0 bases, with 8 bases left between them. The CDR3 region is CATSRARASTDTQYF. The CDR3 DNA reads TGTGCCACCAGCAGAGCTCGAGCGAGCACAGATACGCAGTATTTT.

V and J are TRBV24-1 and TRBJ1-5; D is unclear. This CDR3 contains 13 residues. Germline CDR1 is KGHDR and CDR2 is SFDVKD. V was pared by 6 bases and J by 4 bases, with 9 bases between. The CDR3 loop is CATSKAQNQPQHF. The CDR3 region has the DNA TGTGCCACCAGTAAGGCACAGAATCAGCCCCAGCATTTT.

This clone was detected once. The chain combines TRBV9 with TRBJ2-7; TRBD1 aligns across 7 bases. CDR1 is SGDLS and CDR2 is YYNGEE in the germline V gene. The V gene end was trimmed by 2 bases and the J gene end by 2 bases; junction bases not matched to a gene: 10. The CDR3 totals 16 residues. The DNA for the CDR3 is TGTGCCAGCAGCGTCGGCCAAGGGGGCCGCACCTACGAGCAGTACTTC. The encoded protein is CASSVGQGGRTYEQYF.